This T cell receptor (beta chain) was captured in a study of identifying expanded T cells in peripheral blood. Study-wide results and caveats: Over two and four weeks, about 15 and 19 clones changed, versus approximately 1.1 between replicates. Clone count variance between approximately two-week samples rose with total template count.

Clones were read by immunoSEQ multiplex PCR, and TCRdb kept only the in-frame ones, dropping some. The profile shows around 100,000 clones, roughly 89% of them singletons. Regarding this clone: Its antigen is still unknown.

During the collection period, no donor immune events like infections were recorded. The germline gives CDR1 MNHEY, CDR2 SVGAGI. V lost 1 base to trimming and J lost 8 bases, with 14 bases between them. The CDR3 extends over 15 amino acids. The TCR comes from a person aged 18 to 75 in good health. This chain links TRBV6-5 with TRBJ1-4; no definite D call. The sample was blood. CDR3 residues: CASSYYAGGREKLFF. CDR3 bases: TGTGCCAGCAGTTACTACGCAGGCGGGAGAGAAAAACTGTTTTTT.